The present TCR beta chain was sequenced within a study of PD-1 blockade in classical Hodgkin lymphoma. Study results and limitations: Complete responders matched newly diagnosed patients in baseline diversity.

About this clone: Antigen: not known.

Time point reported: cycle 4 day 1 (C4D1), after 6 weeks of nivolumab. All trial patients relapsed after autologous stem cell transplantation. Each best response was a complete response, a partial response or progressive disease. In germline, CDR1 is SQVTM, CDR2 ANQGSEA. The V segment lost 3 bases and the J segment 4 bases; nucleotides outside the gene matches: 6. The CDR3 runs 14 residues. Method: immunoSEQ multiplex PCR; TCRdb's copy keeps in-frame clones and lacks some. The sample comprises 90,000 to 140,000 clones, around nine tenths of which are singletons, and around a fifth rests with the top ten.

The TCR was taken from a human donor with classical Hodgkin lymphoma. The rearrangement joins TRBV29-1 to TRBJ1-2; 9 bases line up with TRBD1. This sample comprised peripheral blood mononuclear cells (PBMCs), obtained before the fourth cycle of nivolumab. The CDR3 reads CSVDDRGESYGYTF. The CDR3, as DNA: TGCAGCGTTGACGACAGGGGGGAGAGCTATGGCTACACCTTC.